This TCR beta chain was identified during a study of blood T cell repertoires in COVID-19. Germline V gene sequence: CDR1 LNHDA, CDR2 SQIVND (reference sequence). The CDR3 contains 13 residues. V was trimmed by 2 bases and J by 5 bases, leaving 9 bases between them. Produced via immunoSEQ multiplex PCR; TCRdb's table is partial and in-frame only. Here the sample spans roughly 180,000 clones, roughly 85% being singletons. The receptor comes from a man aged 40-49 years who had recovered from COVID-19. Input material: PBMCs or T cells enriched from blood (not recorded which). The rearrangement links TRBV19 to TRBJ1-1; D not certain. The CDR3 spells CASSIREWTEAFF. CDR3 DNA: TGTGCCAGTAGTATAAGGGAGTGGACTGAAGCTTTCTTT.